This T cell receptor beta chain was recovered during a study of T cells in Graves' hyperthyroidism and ophthalmopathy. Study-wide context: Prior to any treatment, at the point of initial diagnosis, peripheral blood was collected. Overall study results and limits: Progression to ophthalmopathy was predicted a median of 6.5 months early. Blood held most thyroid clonotypes expanded above 0.001 frequency.

CDR1 MGHDK and CDR2 SYGVNS come from the germline V gene. The CDR3 contains 16 residues. Trimming at V came to 3 bases and at J to 5 bases, leaving 8 bases not matched to a gene. RNA transcripts served as the template for amplifying TCR beta CDR3 regions. First-round RT-PCR with HTBI primers amplified the TCR CDR3 region. From the multiplex PCR reads, TCRdb called clonotypes with MiXCR, one entry per CDR3 protein. The sample comprises roughly 250,000 distinct CDR3 sequences, about 15% of which are singletons, and about 30% rests with the top ten. This clonotype was counted many times. Its antigen is currently unknown.

The TCR sequence derives from a woman aged 18-30 years with Graves' ophthalmopathy. Sequencing used blood. The rearrangement uses TRBV25-1 and TRBJ2-5, with 11 bases matching TRBD1. The CDR3 loop is CASSDGGTGGVETQYF. The DNA of the CDR3 is TGTGCCAGCAGTGATGGGGGGACAGGGGGAGTGGAGACCCAGTACTTC.